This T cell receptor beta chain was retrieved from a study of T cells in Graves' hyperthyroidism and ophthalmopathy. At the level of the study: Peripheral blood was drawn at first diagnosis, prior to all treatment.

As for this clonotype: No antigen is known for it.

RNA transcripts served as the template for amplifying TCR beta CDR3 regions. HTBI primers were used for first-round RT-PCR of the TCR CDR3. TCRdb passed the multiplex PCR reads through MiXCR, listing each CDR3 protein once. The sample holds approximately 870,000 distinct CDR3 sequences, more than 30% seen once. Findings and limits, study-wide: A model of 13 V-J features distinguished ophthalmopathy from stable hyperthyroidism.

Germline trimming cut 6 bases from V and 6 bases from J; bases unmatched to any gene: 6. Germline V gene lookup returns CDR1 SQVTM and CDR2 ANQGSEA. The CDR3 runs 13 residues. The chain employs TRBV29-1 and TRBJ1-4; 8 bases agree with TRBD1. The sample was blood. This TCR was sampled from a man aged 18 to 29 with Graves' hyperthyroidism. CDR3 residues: CSVLGTGDEKLFF. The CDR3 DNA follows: TGCAGCGTCCTCGGGACAGGCGATGAAAAACTGTTTTTT. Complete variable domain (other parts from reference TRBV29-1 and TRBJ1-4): SAVISQKPSRDICQRGTSLTIQCQVDSQVTMMFWYRQQPGQSLTLIATANQGSEATYESGFVIDKFPISRPNLTFSTLTVSNMSPEDSSIYLCSVLGTGDEKLFFGSGTQLSVL.